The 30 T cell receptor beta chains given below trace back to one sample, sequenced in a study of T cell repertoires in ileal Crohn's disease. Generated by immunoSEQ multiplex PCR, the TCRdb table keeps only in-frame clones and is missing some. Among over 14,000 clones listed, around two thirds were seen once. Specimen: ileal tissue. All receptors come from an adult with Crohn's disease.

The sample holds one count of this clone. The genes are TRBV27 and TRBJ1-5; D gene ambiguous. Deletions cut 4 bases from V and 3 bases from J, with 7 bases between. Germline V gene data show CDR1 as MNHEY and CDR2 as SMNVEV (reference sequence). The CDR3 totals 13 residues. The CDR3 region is CASSWYINQPQHF. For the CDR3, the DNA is TGTGCCAGCAGTTGGTACATCAATCAGCCCCAGCATTTT.

CDR3 sequence (DNA): TGTGCCACCAGCAGAGGGACTAGCGGGGGGAGCTCCTACGAGCAGTACTTC. The encoded protein is CATSRGTSGGSSYEQYF. The chain uses TRBV15 and TRBJ2-7; TRBD2 agrees at 14 bases. Germline V gene sequence: CDR1 LNHNV, CDR2 YYDKDF (reference sequence). The CDR3 consists of 17 residues. V lost 1 base and J lost 0; bases outside the gene matches: 2.

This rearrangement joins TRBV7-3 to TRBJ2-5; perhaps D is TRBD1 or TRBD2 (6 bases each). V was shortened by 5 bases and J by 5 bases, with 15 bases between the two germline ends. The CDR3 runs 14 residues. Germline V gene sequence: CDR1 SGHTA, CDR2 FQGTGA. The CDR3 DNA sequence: TGTGCCAGCAGCCTCGATGGGGGGCCTGAGACCCAGTACTTC. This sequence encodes CASSLDGGPETQYF.

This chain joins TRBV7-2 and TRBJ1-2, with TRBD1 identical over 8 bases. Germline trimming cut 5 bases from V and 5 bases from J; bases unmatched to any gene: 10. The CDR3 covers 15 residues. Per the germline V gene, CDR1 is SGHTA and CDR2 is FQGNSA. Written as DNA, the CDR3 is TGTGCCAGCAGCCAAAGGACAGGGTCTCAGTATGGCTACACCTTC. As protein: CASSQRTGSQYGYTF.

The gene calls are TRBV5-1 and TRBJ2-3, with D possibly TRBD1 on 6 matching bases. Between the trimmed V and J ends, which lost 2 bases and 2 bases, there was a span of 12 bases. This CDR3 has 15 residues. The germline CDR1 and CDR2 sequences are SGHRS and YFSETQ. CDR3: CASSLKGELTDTQYF. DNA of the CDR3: TGCGCCAGCAGCTTAAAGGGGGAGCTCACAGATACGCAGTATTTT.

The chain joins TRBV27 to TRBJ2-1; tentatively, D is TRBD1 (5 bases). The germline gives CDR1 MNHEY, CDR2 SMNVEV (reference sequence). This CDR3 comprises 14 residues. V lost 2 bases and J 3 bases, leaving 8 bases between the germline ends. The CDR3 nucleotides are TGTGCCAGCAGTTTAGACAGAAGCTACAATGAGCAGTTCTTC. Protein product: CASSLDRSYNEQFF.

The CDR3 sequence is CASTFRGELGEKLFF. DNA of the CDR3: TGTGCCAGCACCTTCCGCGGGGAGTTGGGTGAAAAACTGTTTTTT. This chain joins TRBV7-8 and TRBJ1-4; D is unclear. From germline, CDR1 is SGHVS and CDR2 FQNEAQ. V lost 7 bases and J lost 7, with 19 bases in between. The CDR3 consists of 15 residues.

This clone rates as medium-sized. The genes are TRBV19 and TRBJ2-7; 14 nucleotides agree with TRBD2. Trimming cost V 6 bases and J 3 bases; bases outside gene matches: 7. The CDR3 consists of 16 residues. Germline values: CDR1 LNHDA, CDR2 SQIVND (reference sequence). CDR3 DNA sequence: TGTGCCAGTAGGCAACCGGGACTAGCGGGGGACTACGAGCAGTACTTC. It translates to CASRQPGLAGDYEQYF.

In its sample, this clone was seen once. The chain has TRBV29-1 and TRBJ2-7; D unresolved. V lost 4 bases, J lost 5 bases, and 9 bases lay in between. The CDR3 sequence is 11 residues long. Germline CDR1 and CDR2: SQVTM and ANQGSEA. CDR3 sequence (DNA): TGCAGCGTTGTGATGGCGGACGAGCAGTACTTC. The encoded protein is CSVVMADEQYF.

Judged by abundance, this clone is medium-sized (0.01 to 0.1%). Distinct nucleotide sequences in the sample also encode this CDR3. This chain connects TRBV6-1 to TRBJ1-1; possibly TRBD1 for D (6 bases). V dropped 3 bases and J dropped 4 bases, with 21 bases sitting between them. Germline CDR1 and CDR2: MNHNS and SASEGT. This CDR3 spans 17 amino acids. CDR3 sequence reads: CASSEHEGRGGRTEAFF. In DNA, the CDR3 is TGTGCCAGCAGTGAGCATGAAGGAAGAGGGGGGCGCACTGAAGCTTTCTTT.

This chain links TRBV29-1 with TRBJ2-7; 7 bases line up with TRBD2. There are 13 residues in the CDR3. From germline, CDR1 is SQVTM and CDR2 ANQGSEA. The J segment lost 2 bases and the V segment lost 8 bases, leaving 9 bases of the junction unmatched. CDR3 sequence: CSSSPGLAYEQYF. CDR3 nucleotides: TGCAGCTCTAGCCCAGGACTAGCCTACGAGCAGTACTTC.

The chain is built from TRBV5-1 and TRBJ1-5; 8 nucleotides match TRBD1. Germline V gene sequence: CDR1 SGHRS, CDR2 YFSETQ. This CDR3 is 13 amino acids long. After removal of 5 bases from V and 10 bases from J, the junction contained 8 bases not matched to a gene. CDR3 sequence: CASRDREGDPQHF. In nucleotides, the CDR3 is TGCGCCAGCAGGGACAGGGAGGGAGATCCCCAGCATTTT.

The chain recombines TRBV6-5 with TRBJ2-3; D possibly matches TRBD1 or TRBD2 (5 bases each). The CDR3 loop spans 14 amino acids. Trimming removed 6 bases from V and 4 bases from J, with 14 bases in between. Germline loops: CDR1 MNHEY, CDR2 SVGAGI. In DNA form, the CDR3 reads TGTGCCAGCAGAGCCGGGATGGGGGCAGATACGCAGTATTTT. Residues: CASRAGMGADTQYF.

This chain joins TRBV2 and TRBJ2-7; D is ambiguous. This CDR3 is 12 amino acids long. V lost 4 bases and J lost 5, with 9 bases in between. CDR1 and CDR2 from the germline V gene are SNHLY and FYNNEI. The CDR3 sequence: CASSVGFDEQYF. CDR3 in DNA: TGTGCCAGCAGTGTAGGATTCGACGAGCAGTACTTC.

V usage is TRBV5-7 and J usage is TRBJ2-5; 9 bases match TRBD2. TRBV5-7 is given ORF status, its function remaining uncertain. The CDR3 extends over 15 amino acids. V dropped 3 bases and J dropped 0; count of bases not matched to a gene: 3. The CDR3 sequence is CASSWGTSNQETQYF. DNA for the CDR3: TGTGCCAGCAGCTGGGGGACTAGCAACCAAGAGACCCAGTACTTC.

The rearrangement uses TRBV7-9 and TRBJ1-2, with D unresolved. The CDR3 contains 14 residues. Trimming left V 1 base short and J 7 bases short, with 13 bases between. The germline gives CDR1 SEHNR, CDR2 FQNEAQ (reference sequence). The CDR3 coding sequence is TGTGCCAGCAGCTTAGGGGTGGCGATCGGTGGCTACACCTTC. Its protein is CASSLGVAIGGYTF.

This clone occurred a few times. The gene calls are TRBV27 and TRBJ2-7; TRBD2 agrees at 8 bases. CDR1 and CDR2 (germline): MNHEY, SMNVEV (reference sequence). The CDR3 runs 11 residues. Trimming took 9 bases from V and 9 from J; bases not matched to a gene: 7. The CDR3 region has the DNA TGTGCCAGTTGCCGGGAGGGTCGGCAGTACTTC. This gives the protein CASCREGRQYF.

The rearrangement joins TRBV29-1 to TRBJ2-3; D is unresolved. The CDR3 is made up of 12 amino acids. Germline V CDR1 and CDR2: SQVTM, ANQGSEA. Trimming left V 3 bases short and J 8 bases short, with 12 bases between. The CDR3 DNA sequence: TGCAGCGTTGAGGTGGAATTCGGTACGCAGTATTTT. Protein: CSVEVEFGTQYF.

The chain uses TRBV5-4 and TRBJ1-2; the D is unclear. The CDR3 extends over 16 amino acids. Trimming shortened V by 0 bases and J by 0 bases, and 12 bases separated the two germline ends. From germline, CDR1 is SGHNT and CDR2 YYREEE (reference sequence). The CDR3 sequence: CASSLGAGSANYGYTF. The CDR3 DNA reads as TGTGCCAGCAGCTTGGGAGCCGGGTCGGCTAACTATGGCTACACCTTC.

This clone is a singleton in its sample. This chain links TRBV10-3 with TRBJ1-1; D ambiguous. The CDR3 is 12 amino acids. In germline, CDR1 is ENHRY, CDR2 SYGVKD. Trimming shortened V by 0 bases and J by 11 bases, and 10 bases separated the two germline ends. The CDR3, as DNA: TGTGCCATCAGTGAGTCACTGGGAGAGGCTTTCTTT. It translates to CAISESLGEAFF.

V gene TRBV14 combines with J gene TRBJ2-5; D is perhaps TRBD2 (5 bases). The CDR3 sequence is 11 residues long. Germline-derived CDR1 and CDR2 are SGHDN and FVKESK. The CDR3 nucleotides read TGTGCTTCGGGAAGGCAAGAGACCCAGTACTTC. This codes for CASGRQETQYF. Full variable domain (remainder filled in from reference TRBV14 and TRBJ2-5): EAGVTQFPSHSVIEKGQTVTLRCDPISGHDNLYWYRRVMGKEIKFLLHFVKESKQDESGMPNNRFLAERTGGTYSTLKVQPAELEDSGVYFCASGRQETQYFGPGTRLLVL.

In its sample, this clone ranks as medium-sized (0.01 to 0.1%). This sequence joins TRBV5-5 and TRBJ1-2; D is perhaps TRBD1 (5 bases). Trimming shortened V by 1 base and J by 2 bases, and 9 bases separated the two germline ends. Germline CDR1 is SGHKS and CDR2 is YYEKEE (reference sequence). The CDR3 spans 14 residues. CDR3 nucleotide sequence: TGTGCCAGCAGCTTGTCTGGGGGGAACTATGGCTACACCTTC. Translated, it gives CASSLSGGNYGYTF.

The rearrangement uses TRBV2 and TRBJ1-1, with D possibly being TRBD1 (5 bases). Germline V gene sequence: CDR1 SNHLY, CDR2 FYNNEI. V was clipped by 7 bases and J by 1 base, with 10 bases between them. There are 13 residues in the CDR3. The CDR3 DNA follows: TGTGCCAGCACTGATGGACAGAACACTGAAGCTTTCTTT. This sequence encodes CASTDGQNTEAFF.

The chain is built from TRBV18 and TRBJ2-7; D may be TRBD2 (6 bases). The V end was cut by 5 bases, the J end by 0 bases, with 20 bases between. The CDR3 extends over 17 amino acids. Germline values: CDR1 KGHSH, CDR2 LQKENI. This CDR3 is CASSSQGGAGSSYEQYF. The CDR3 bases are TGTGCCAGCTCATCTCAAGGTGGGGCGGGGAGCTCCTACGAGCAGTACTTC.

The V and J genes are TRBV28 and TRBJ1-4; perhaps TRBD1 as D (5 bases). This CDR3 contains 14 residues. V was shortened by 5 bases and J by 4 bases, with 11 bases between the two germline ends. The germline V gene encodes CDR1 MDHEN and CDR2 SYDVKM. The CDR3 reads CASSTTRDNEKLFF. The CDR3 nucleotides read TGTGCCAGCAGTACAACCAGGGATAATGAAAAACTGTTTTTT.

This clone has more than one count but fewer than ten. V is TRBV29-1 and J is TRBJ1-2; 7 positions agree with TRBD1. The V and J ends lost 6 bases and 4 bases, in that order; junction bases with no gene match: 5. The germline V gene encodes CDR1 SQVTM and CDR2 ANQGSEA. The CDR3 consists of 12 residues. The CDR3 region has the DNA TGCAGCGTGGAACAGGGGACCTATGGCTACACCTTC. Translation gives CSVEQGTYGYTF.

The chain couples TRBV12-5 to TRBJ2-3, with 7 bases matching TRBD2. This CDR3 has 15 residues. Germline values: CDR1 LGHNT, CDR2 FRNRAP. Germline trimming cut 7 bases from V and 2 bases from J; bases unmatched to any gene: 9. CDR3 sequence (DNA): TGTGCTAGTGCCGCAGGTCGGGGGGACACAGATACGCAGTATTTT. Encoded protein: CASAAGRGDTDTQYF.

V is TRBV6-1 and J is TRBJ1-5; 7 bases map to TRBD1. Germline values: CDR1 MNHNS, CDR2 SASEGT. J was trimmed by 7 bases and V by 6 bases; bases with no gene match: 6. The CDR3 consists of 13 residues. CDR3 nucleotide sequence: TGTGCCAGCAGAGACAGGGTGGGGCAGCCCCAGCATTTT. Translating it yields CASRDRVGQPQHF.

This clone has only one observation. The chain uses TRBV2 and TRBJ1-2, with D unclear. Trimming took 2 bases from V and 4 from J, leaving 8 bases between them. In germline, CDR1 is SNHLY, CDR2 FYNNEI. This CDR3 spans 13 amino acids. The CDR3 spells CASSERQVYGYTF. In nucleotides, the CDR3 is TGTGCCAGCAGTGAAAGGCAGGTCTATGGCTACACCTTC.

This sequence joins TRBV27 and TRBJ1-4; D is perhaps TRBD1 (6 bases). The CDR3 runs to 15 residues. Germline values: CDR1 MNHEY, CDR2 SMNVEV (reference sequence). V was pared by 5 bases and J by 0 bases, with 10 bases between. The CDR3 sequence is CASSLGQPTNEKLFF. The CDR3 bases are TGTGCCAGCAGTCTAGGACAGCCAACTAATGAAAAACTGTTTTTT. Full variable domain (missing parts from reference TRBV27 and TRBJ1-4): EAQVTQNPRYLITVTGKKLTVTCSQNMNHEYMSWYRQDPGLGLRQIYYSMNVEVTDKGDVPEGYKVSRKEKRNFPLILESPSPNQTSLYFCASSLGQPTNEKLFFGSGTQLSVL.